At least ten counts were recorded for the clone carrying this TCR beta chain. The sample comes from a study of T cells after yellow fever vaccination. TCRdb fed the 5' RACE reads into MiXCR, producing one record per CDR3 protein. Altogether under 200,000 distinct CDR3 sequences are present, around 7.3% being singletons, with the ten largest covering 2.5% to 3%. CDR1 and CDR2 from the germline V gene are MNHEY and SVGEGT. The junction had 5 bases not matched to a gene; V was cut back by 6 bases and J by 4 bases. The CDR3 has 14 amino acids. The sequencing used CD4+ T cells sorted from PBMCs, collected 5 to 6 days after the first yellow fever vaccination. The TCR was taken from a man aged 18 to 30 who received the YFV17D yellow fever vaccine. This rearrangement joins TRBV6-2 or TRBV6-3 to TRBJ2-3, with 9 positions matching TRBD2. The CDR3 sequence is CASRIAGAADTQYF. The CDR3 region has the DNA TGTGCCAGCAGAATAGCGGGGGCCGCAGATACGCAGTATTTT.